The clone carrying this TCR beta chain occurred a few times. This entry is derived from a study of blood T cell repertoires in COVID-19. TCRdb's copy holds only in-frame clones and misses some; the assay was immunoSEQ multiplex PCR. The data hold 200,000 or so clones, with around 86% observed a single time. The TCR sequence derives from a woman aged 40 to 50 with acute or convalescent COVID-19. The sample taken for sequencing was peripheral blood.

CDR3 loop: CASSLARGSPLHF. CDR3 DNA: TGTGCCAGCAGCTTAGCCCGGGGTTCACCCCTCCACTTT. This sequence joins TRBV7-2 and TRBJ1-6; D gene uncertain. There are 13 residues in the CDR3. Trimming stripped 0 bases from V and 9 bases from J, with 6 bases between. From germline, CDR1 is SGHTA and CDR2 FQGNSA.